The clone carrying this T cell receptor (beta chain) occurred a few times. Antigen unknown. The data were taken from a study of cytomegalovirus exposure and HLA in healthy donors. Study-wide points: Most of the CMV-associated TCR beta chains (in a later analysis) appeared to be HLA-restricted. Previous analysis showed most TCR beta V segments were productive about 90% or about 30% of the time. An assumption of roughly uniform sequencing depth across donors underlay the presence/absence analyses. Beyond CMV serostatus, there was no information to go on about immune exposure.

The primer mix had 60 Vbeta and 13 Jbeta primers. The protocol was immunoSEQ multiplex PCR, while the TCRdb copy is restricted to in-frame clones and leaves out a portion. The table lists fewer than 140,000 clones, roughly 74% of them singletons. V was shortened by 0 bases and J by 0 bases, with 8 bases between the two germline ends. This CDR3 has 15 residues. Looked up from germline, CDR1 is LNHNV and CDR2 is YYDKDF (reference sequence). The clonotype comes from a middle-aged man in good health and CMV-seronegative. Sequenced: PBMCs. The chain recombines TRBV15 with TRBJ1-2; TRBD1 might be the D (6 bases). The chain's CDR3 is CATSRDRGTNYGYTF. The CDR3 region has the DNA TGTGCCACCAGCAGAGATAGGGGGACTAACTATGGCTACACCTTC.